This TCR beta chain was found in a study of T-cell reconstitution after alpha-beta-depleted transplantation in children. Preparation of the TCRbeta library was carried out with unique molecular identifiers. A single record per CDR3 protein comes from TCRdb applying MiXCR to the PCR reads. This sample yields roughly 28,000 distinct CDR3 sequences, of which 15% to 20% are seen a single time; approximately 40% belongs to the top ten. This clonotype was found a few times. What it binds is not known. Notes on the study in general: After one year, T-cell counts and TCRbeta diversity mostly came from new T cells. Surviving recipient T cells and thymic progenitors produced the high day-60 TCRbeta diversity seen in some patients.

CDR3 length equals 14 residues. Trimming took 8 bases from V and 4 from J, leaving 14 bases between them. Germline V lookup: CDR1 MNHNS, CDR2 SASEGT. This TCR came from a male patient between 2 and 10 years old who had a stem cell transplant for acute lymphoblastic leukemia, so the T cells may come from the graft donor. Material: PBMCs, mostly from graft donor cells, obtained 60 days after TCRalphabeta/CD19-depleted stem cell transplant. The genes are TRBV6-1 and TRBJ2-2; D unresolved. CDR3 protein: CASGSGIPTGELFF. CDR3 DNA sequence: TGTGCCAGCGGGTCCGGTATCCCCACCGGGGAGCTGTTTTTT.